Given below is one T cell receptor beta chain in context. Its antigen remains undetermined. No qualities accompany the bases; no much larger clone lies one base away. The cohort was made up of approximately 700 healthy bone marrow donors. All cohort members were sampled while nominally healthy, although unrecorded immune exposures were likely present. The donor tested CMV seronegative and was one of the 352 seronegative cohort members. A peripheral blood sample was provided by each donor, and peripheral blood mononuclear cells were used for TCR beta sequencing. Genomic DNA was extracted from the blood cell samples with the Qiagen DNeasy Blood Extraction Kit. This specimen comes from a study of cytomegalovirus exposure and HLA in healthy donors (dated by TCRdb to about 2017). About the study as a whole: In an earlier analysis of 587 of the donors, 276 Gb of sequence data and roughly 100 million unique TCR beta sequences from 150 million to 200 million T cells were reported. To predict cytomegalovirus infection status, the study combined high-throughput TCR immunosequencing, statistical association of individual TCRs with disease status, and machine learning. Donor age, sex, ethnicity and CMV serostatus were compiled together with the repertoire data. The study profiled the T cell repertoires of more than 500 subjects by immunosequencing and related them to cytomegalovirus serostatus. Besides the first cohort of about 730 subjects, a separate validation cohort made up of 120 different subjects was used. Typing coverage differed by locus: A, B, C, DRB1 and DQB1 were typed in roughly 620-640 donors, DQA1 in about 510, DPA1 in over 600, and DPB1 in 450 to 490. The study aimed to test whether cataloging public T cell receptors could reveal signatures of past pathogen exposure. Of the 300 to 500 genotyped donors, approximately 80% were placed in the genetic ancestry cluster associated with self-reported Caucasian donors. All discovery cohort repertoires had been generated using a single sequencing platform. Class I and class II HLA loci were covered by the typing at four-digit resolution. Roughly 300 gigabases of sequencing data and tens of millions of unique TCR sequences made up an early release that covered fewer than 650 HLA-typed donors. Roughly five DR-DQ haplotypes were handled as single units for association and clustering because linkage in the cohort was strong. The later analysis used no new phenotypic data to find candidate immune exposures, relying instead on TCR beta sequences and their occurrence across donors. To decide whether each TCR beta V gene segment behaved as functional or pseudogenic, an earlier analysis of some 600 of the donors relied on high-throughput TCR beta sequencing. A later genetic analysis used genome-wide SNP genotypes for about 55% of the 666 donors, treating that subset as a discovery cohort. Across approximately 400 genotyped donors of the cohort, an average of approximately 240,000 unique TCR beta nucleotide sequences per donor were sequenced, and roughly 18% of those sequences were non-productive. To study patterns of TCR occurrence, a later analysis re-analyzed previously published TCR beta repertoires from around 660 donors and added high-resolution HLA genotyping. What the research found in general, with its limitations: A later genetic analysis reported fewer N-insertions in productive TCRs among donors in an Asian-associated ancestry cluster than the roughly 620-donor mean. This cohort had only TCR beta chains sequenced, and the lack of alpha or paired-chain data limited which features could be detected. CMV serostatus was the only immune exposure information available for the cohort. A total of fewer than 200 TCR beta chains were listed by the study as associated with cytomegalovirus. Across donors, most TCR sequences were observed very rarely, whereas some public TCRs were present in many individuals. In an earlier analysis of about 600 of the donors, most TCR beta V segments appeared in productive rearrangements about 87% or about 30% of the time, broadly matching IMGT annotations. Cytomegalovirus status was reported to be diagnosed by the classifier with high specificity and sensitivity in both the original and validation cohorts. Correlated functional status among segregating V segments might be attributable to linkage disequilibrium, but an unknown experimental factor could not be ruled out. Because counts were too low, fewer than 20 rarely observed V segments, including chromosome 9 orphons, were excluded from the earlier analysis of several hundred of the donors. The 87-base-pair reads could not distinguish some IMGT-functional V segments, including TRBV6-2 and TRBV6-3, so those segments were excluded. Because HLA typing was missing for some donors at each locus, association tests included only the typed subset. According to a later analysis, parvovirus B19, influenza, CMV and Epstein-Barr virus appeared linked to several top co-occurrence clusters. A later analysis found that HLA-associated TCR beta chains were more clonally expanded and had lower generation probabilities than equally common non-associated chains. A few of the identified cytomegalovirus-associated TCR beta chains were confirmed in vitro to be specific for cytomegalovirus antigens. A later genetic analysis associated a missense DCLRE1C variant with V-gene and J-gene trimming of TCR beta chains, and an independent cohort replicated the association. A cluster of highly shared sequence variants was judged likely to be a technical artifact of the sequencing pipeline. A further reported finding was that TCR beta sequences accurately predicted the HLA-A and HLA-B alleles for most subjects in the first cohort. When HLA alleles, especially DR and DQ, strongly co-occurred, TCR associations were difficult to assign to individual alleles. The authors suggested that the approach could potentially be extended to other disease states and immunological phenotypes. Specific HLA alleles were associated with 16,951 TCR beta sequences at a false discovery rate of 0.05 in a later analysis. According to a later analysis, most CMV-associated TCR beta chains appeared to be HLA-restricted, and the HLA associations seemed to be driven largely by CMV exposure. According to a later analysis, TCR association rates differed among HLA loci, with DRB1 alleles showing the most associated TCRs and HLA-C alleles showing the fewest. The presence/absence analyses assumed that sequencing depth was roughly uniform across donors, and that assumption may not be true.

The protocol used for the library was the immunoSEQ multiplex PCR assay. The multiplex PCR relied on a mix of 60 forward primers for TCR Vbeta segments and 13 reverse primers for TCR Jbeta segments. A multiplex PCR assay on genomic DNA amplified the CDR3 region of rearranged TCR beta genes. Amplified TCR beta libraries were sequenced as 87-base-pair reads on the Illumina HiSeq System. The paper's data handling went like this. Across the 670 or so repertoires, a later analysis counted roughly 84 million unique TCR beta chains, approximately 12 million of which were shared by at least two donors. A nearest-neighbor algorithm error-corrected the raw reads and collapsed the reads into unique sequences, merging closely related sequences to remove PCR and sequencing errors. CDR3 sequences were aligned to IMGT reference sequences to assign V, D and J gene segments. Each retained sequence needed at least a six-nucleotide match to both a V gene segment and a J gene segment. Rearrangements were classified as productive when the CDR3 lacked stop codons and remained in frame with V and J, and all other rearrangements were classified as non-productive. CDR3 was defined according to IMGT convention as the region running from the second conserved V-encoded cysteine to the conserved J-encoded phenylalanine. The earlier analysis of 500 to 750 of the donors excluded any sequence lacking an unambiguous match to a single V gene segment. An earlier analysis of several hundred of the donors called V segments functional above 56.7% productive rearrangements and segregating when the between-donor standard deviation exceeded 5%. A statistical classification framework was developed to diagnose cytomegalovirus status using the catalog of TCR beta chain sequences. A later analysis assigned V and J genes by comparing TCR nucleotide sequences with IMGT/GENE-DB human TR gene sequences. A later analysis assigned CDR3 sequences and most-parsimonious VDJ recombination scenarios with the TCRdist pipeline. In a later analysis, each TCR beta chain was defined by its CDR3 amino acid sequence together with its V-gene family, and reads lacking a unique V-gene family were excluded. A later analysis removed 550 to 700 highly shared, low-generation-probability nucleotide sequences to deal with suspected cross-contamination and a sequencing artifact. In a later analysis, a clonal expansion index was calculated for each public chain from normalized within-repertoire ranks of inferred template counts. Generation probabilities in a later analysis came from a VDJ recombination model fitted to out-of-frame rearrangements, and those results were checked against IGoR. A later analysis scored TCR-TCR, TCR-HLA and TCR-CMV co-occurrence with hypergeometric tests, applying a repertoire-size bias correction to TCR pairs. A later analysis estimated false discovery rates by permuting HLA or CMV assignments 20 times. A later analysis grouped co-occurring TCRs with DBSCAN, adding TCRdist sequence similarity when clustering within HLA-allele-positive subsets. Repertoires with fewer than 30,000 or more than 120,000 public chains were left out of co-occurrence clustering, as were five repertoires with anomalous nucleotide sharing. This is the immuneACCESS table as TCRdb keeps it, with only in-frame sequences that have V and J called. A part of the clones is gone; compared with another copy, unresolved V genes explain less than half, and the rest is unexplained. V, J and clone size are those of that table, while D and trimming were read from the DNA. In this sample the table shows roughly 150,000 clones, 68% of which occur a single time. More than 4% of the sample is in the top ten clones.

CDR1 and CDR2, per the germline V gene (reference sequence), are GTSNPN and SVGIG. V is trimmed back by 5 bases and J by 8 bases, and the junction contains 9 bases that no gene match accounts for. Reading from cysteine to phenylalanine, the CDR3 counts 13 amino acids. Of all the DNA, just the CDR3 is kept, 39 bases in frame from base 1. Sequenced input: PBMCs. The origin of this receptor is a man between 60 and 75 years old in good health and CMV-seronegative. The chain was built from TRBV30 and TRBJ2-4; TRBD2 matches 7 bases in the middle. Here is the DNA: TGTGCCTGGGGTCACGACAGCGGGGACATTCAGTACTTC. It translates to CAWGHDSGDIQYF.